The clone carrying this TCR beta chain was recorded a few times. The germline V and J ends were trimmed by 0 bases and 0 bases, with 9 bases remaining between them. The V gene's germline CDR1 is KGHSH and CDR2 LQKENI. The CDR3 runs 15 residues. The data originate from a study of blood T cell repertoires in COVID-19. Study information: T cells, B-cell-depleted T cells, or PBMCs provided the cDNA or gDNA that served as material.

In the authors' workflow: Reference gene primer amplification yielded estimated nucleated cell counts. The repertoire was sequenced with immunoSEQ multiplex PCR; TCRdb's copy has only in-frame clones and lacks some. V and J calls and clone size are given by that table; D and trimming were obtained from the DNA. Of around 100,000 clones listed, 70% to 90% are singletons. J is TRBJ2-7 and V is TRBV18, with D maybe TRBD1 (6 bases). The sample was peripheral blood. This sequence originates from a man aged 35-49 years with active or convalescent COVID-19. CDR3 nucleotides: TGTGCCAGCTCACCACCCGCCAGGGGCTCCTACGAGCAGTACTTC. Its protein product is CASSPPARGSYEQYF.